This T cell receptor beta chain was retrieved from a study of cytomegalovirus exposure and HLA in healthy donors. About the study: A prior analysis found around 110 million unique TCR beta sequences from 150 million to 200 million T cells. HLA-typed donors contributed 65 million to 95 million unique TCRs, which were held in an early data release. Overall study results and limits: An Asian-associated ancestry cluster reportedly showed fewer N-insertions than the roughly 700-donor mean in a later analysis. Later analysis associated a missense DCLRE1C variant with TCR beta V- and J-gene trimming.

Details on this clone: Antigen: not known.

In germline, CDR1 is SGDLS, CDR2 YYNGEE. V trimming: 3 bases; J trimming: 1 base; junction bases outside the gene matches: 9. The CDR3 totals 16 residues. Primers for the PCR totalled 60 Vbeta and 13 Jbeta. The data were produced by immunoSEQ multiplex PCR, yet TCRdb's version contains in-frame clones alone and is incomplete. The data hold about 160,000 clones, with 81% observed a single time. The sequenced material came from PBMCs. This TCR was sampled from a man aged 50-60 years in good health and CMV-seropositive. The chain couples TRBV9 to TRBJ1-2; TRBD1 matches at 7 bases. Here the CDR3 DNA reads TGTGCCAGCAGCGGAGCCCTTGGGGACAGTAACTATGGCTACACCTTC. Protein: CASSGALGDSNYGYTF.